This TCR beta chain appears in the sequencing data of a study of T cells expressing NK-cell markers. Study in general: Sorted CD3+CD56-NKG2C+, CD3+CD56+NKG2C+ and CD3+CD56+NKG2C- T cells supplied the TCR beta repertoires. Study-level points and caveats: For a handful of donors, these clonotypes were likewise the leading ones in the CD3+CD56-NKG2C+ fraction. Each of roughly 6 donors carried dominant NKG2C+ clonotypes accounting for about 1.0-8% of CD8+ T cells.

The CDR3 consists of 15 residues. Note on this clonotype: The antigen remains unidentified.

TCRdb reprocessed the 5' RACE reads, with one entry per CDR3 protein and no DNA. The sample table includes about 160,000 distinct CDR3 sequences. The material sequenced was blood T cells: a sorted CD56 or NKG2C T cell subset, CD4+ or CD8+ T cells, or bulk PBMC T cells (not recorded which). The chain couples TRBV21-1 to TRBJ1-6. TRBV21-1 is designated a pseudogene. The receptor was derived from a man aged 18 to 70 in good health. CDR3 in amino acids: CASSKAGEINSPLHF.